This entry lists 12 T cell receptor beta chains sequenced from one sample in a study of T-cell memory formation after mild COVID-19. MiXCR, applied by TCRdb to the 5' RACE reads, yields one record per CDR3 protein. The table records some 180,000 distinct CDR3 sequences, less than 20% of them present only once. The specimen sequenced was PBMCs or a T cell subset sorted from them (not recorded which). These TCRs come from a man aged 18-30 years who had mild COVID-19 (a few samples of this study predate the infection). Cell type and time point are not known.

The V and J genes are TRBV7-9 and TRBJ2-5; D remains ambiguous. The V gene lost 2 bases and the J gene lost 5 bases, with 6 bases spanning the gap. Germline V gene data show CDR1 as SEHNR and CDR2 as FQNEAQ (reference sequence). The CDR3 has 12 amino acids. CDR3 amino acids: CASSLFLETQYF. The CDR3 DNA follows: TGTGCCAGCAGCTTATTCCTGGAGACCCAGTACTTC.

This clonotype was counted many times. Here the CDR3 reads CASSSQGATNEKLFF. The CDR3, as DNA: TGTGCCAGCAGTTCGCAGGGGGCAACTAATGAAAAACTGTTTTTT. The chain recombines TRBV12-3 or TRBV12-4 with TRBJ1-4; TRBD1 matches at 7 bases. The V gene end was trimmed by 4 bases and the J gene end by 0 bases; junction bases not matched to a gene: 2. The CDR3 runs to 15 residues.

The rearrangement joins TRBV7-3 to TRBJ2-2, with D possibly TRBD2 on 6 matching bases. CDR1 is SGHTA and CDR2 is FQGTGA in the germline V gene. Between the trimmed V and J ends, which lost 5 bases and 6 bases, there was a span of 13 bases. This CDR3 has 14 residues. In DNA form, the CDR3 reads TGTGCCAGCAGCCGGGACTCACGATCCGGGGAGCTGTTTTTT. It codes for CASSRDSRSGELFF.

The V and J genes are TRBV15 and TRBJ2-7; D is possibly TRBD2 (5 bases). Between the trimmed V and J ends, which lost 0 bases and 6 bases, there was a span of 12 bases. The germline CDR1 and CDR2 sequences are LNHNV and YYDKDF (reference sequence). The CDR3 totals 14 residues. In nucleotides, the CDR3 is TGTGCCACCAGCAGAGATTGGCTGGACTCCGAGCAGTACTTC. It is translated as CATSRDWLDSEQYF.

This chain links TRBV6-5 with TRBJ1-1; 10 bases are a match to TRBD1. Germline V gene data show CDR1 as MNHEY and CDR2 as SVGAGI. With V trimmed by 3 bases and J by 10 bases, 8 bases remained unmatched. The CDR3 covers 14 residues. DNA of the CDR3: TGTGCCAGCAGTTATGCCGGGACAGGGGATGGAGCTTTCTTT. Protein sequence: CASSYAGTGDGAFF.

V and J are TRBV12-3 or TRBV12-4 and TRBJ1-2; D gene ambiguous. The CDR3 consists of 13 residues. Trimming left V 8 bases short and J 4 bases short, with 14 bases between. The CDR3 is CASSGGMGYGYTF. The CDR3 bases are TGTGCCAGCTCAGGAGGGATGGGCTATGGCTACACCTTC.

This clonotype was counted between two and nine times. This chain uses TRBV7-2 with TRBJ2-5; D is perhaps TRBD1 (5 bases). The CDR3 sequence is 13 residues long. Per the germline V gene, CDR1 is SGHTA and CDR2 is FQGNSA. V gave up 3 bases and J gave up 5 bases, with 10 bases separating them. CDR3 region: CASSLWKGETQYF. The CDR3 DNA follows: TGTGCCAGCAGCTTGTGGAAGGGGGAGACCCAGTACTTC. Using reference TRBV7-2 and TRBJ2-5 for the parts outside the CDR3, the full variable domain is GAGVSQSPSNKVTEKGKDVELRCDPISGHTALYWYRQSLGQGLEFLIYFQGNSAPDKSGLPSDRFSAERTGGSVSTLTIQRTQQEDSAVYLCASSLWKGETQYFGPGTRLLVL.

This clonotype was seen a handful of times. The CDR3 region has the DNA TGCCACTCGTATGGCTACACCTTC. It specifies CHSYGYTF. This chain connects TRBV29-1 to TRBJ1-2, with D unresolved. The CDR3 covers 8 residues. CDR1 and CDR2 (germline): SQVTM, ANQGSEA.

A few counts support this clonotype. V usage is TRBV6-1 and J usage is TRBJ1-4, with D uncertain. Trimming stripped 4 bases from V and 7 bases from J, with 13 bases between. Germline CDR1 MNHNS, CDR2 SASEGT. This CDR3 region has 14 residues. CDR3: CASSATLEGEKLFF. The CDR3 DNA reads TGTGCCAGCAGTGCCACACTTGAGGGTGAAAAACTGTTTTTT.

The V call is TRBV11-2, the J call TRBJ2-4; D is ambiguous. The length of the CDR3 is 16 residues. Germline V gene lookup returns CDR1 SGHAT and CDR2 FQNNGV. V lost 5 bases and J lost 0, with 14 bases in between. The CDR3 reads CASSPLRRLAKNIQYF. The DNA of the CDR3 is TGTGCCAGCAGCCCCCTCCGGCGGCTAGCCAAAAACATTCAGTACTTC.

CDR3 residues: CASSLQGTGSPLHF. The CDR3 nucleotides are TGTGCCAGCAGTTTACAGGGGACGGGTTCACCCCTCCACTTT. The V call is TRBV12-3 or TRBV12-4, the J call TRBJ1-6; weak D call: TRBD1 (6 bases). This CDR3 is 14 amino acids long. With 2 bases removed from V and 9 bases from J, the gap between germline ends came to 11 bases.

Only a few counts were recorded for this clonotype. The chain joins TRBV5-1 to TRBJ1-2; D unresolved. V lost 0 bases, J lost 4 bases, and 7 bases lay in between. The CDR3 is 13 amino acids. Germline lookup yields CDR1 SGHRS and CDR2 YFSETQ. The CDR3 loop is CASSLDSSYGYTF. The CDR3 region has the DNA TGCGCCAGCAGCTTGGACAGTTCCTATGGCTACACCTTC.